This TCR beta chain was documented in a study of cytomegalovirus exposure and HLA in healthy donors (dated by TCRdb to between 2016 and 2019). A note on the overall study: An earlier analysis of under 600 of the donors reported 250 to 350 Gb of sequence data and 120 million or so unique TCR beta sequences from about 179 million T cells. The number of typed donors differed by locus: roughly 629-630 for A, B, C, DRB1 and DQB1; 500 to 550 for DQA1; around 580 for DPA1; and 400 to 480 for DPB1. Across some 400 genotyped donors of the cohort, an average of about 250,000 unique TCR beta nucleotide sequences per donor were sequenced, and approximately 17% of those sequences were non-productive. The study aimed to test whether cataloging public T cell receptors could reveal signatures of past pathogen exposure. HLA typing covered class I and class II loci at four-digit resolution. An early release covering 550 to 700 HLA-typed donors comprised 250 to 350 gigabases of sequencing data and around 80 million unique TCR sequences. Genome-wide SNP genotypes for about 60% of the 666 donors were used in a later genetic analysis, which treated that subset as a discovery cohort. Every repertoire in the discovery cohort had been generated on one and the same sequencing platform. The study profiled the T cell repertoires of hundreds of subjects by immunosequencing and related them to cytomegalovirus serostatus. Along with the approximately 700-subject first cohort, a separate validation cohort of around 110 different subjects was used. Alongside the repertoire data, information on donor age, sex, ethnicity and CMV serostatus was compiled. To study patterns of TCR occurrence, a later analysis re-analyzed previously published TCR beta repertoires from 700 or so donors and added high-resolution HLA genotyping. Among the 398 genotyped donors, around 81% belonged to the genetic ancestry cluster associated with self-reported Caucasian donors. A handful of DR-DQ haplotypes were treated as single units for association and clustering because of strong linkage in the cohort. Rather than drawing on any new phenotypic data, the later analysis identified candidate immune exposures from TCR beta sequences and the way those sequences occurred across donors. To decide whether each TCR beta V gene segment behaved as functional or pseudogenic, an earlier analysis of fewer than 750 of the donors relied on high-throughput TCR beta sequencing. High-throughput TCR immunosequencing, statistical association of individual TCRs with disease status, and machine learning were combined to predict cytomegalovirus infection status.

Taken from the germline V gene, the CDR1 and CDR2 loops are SGHRS and YFSETQ. Trimming removed 0 bases from V and 1 base from J, leaving 5 bases between the germline ends. The CDR3 measures 14 amino acids from cysteine to phenylalanine. Just CDR3 DNA is preserved here, 42 bases in frame from base 1. General findings and caveats noted by the study authors: Most TCR sequences were seen in very few donors, while some public TCRs were found in many individuals. Some IMGT-functional V segments, including TRBV6-2 and TRBV6-3, could not be told apart with the 87-base-pair reads, so those segments were excluded. A later analysis found that most CMV-associated TCR beta chains appeared HLA-restricted, with HLA associations seemingly driven largely by CMV exposure. The sequencing pipeline was judged likely to have produced a cluster of highly shared sequence variants as a technical artifact. When HLA alleles, especially DR and DQ, strongly co-occurred, attributing TCR associations to individual alleles was difficult. A later genetic analysis reported fewer N-insertions in productive TCRs among donors in an Asian-associated ancestry cluster than the approximately 700-donor mean. In a later analysis, 15,000 to 20,000 TCR beta sequences were associated with specific HLA alleles at a false discovery rate of 0.05. A further reported finding was that TCR beta sequences accurately predicted the HLA-A and HLA-B alleles for most subjects in the first cohort. Because HLA typing was unavailable for some donors at each locus, only the typed subset was used in association tests. Presence/absence analyses assumed roughly uniform sequencing depth across donors, an assumption that may not hold. In both the original and validation cohorts, the classifier was reported to diagnose cytomegalovirus status with high specificity and sensitivity. Only TCR beta chains were sequenced in this cohort, and the absence of alpha or paired-chain data limited detectable features. In a later analysis, HLA-associated TCR beta chains were found to be more clonally expanded and to have lower generation probabilities than equally common non-associated chains. In vitro tests confirmed that three of the cytomegalovirus-associated TCR beta chains recognize cytomegalovirus antigens. The authors suggested that the approach could potentially be extended to other disease states and immunological phenotypes. Correlated functional status among segregating V segments might be attributable to linkage disequilibrium, but an unknown experimental factor could not be ruled out. In a later analysis, TCR association rates were found to vary across HLA loci, with the most associated TCRs seen for DRB1 alleles and the fewest for HLA-C alleles. CMV serostatus was the only immune exposure information available for the cohort. An association between a missense DCLRE1C variant and V-gene and J-gene trimming of TCR beta chains was found in a later genetic analysis and replicated in an independent cohort. Seventeen rarely observed V segments, including chromosome 9 orphons, were excluded from the earlier analysis of about 500 of the donors because counts were too low. The study gave a list of under 200 TCR beta chains associated with cytomegalovirus. A later analysis reported that several top co-occurrence clusters appeared linked to parvovirus B19, influenza, CMV and Epstein-Barr virus. In an earlier analysis of 587 of the donors, most TCR beta V segments were observed in productive rearrangements about 90% or about 30% of the time, broadly matching IMGT annotations.

In the case of this clone: Its antigen is not yet known. Other DNA sequences of this sample code for an identical CDR3.

In total, about 650 healthy bone marrow donors made up the cohort. At the time of sampling, every cohort member was nominally healthy, though immune exposures that went unrecorded were likely present. The donor was CMV seronegative and belonged to the group of 350 to 400 seronegative cohort members. A peripheral blood sample was provided by each donor, and peripheral blood mononuclear cells were used for TCR beta sequencing. Genomic DNA extraction from the blood cell samples was performed with the Qiagen DNeasy Blood Extraction Kit. Libraries were made using the immunoSEQ multiplex PCR assay. A mixture of 60 forward primers for TCR Vbeta segments and 13 reverse primers for TCR Jbeta segments was used in the multiplex PCR. The CDR3 region of rearranged TCR beta genes was amplified from genomic DNA with a multiplex PCR assay. Amplified TCR beta libraries were sequenced as 87-base-pair reads on the Illumina HiSeq System. Concerning the study's data processing: In a later analysis, tens of millions of unique TCR beta chains were counted across the approximately 620 repertoires, and around 10 million of these chains were shared by at least two donors. To remove PCR and sequencing errors, raw reads were error-corrected and collapsed into unique sequences using a nearest-neighbor algorithm that merged closely related sequences. To assign V, D and J gene segments, CDR3 sequences were aligned to IMGT reference sequences. For a sequence to be retained, a match of at least six nucleotides was required to both a V gene segment and a J gene segment. A rearrangement counted as productive if the CDR3 had no stop codons and remained in frame with V and J, and every other rearrangement counted as non-productive. CDR3 was defined by IMGT convention, running from the second conserved V-encoded cysteine to the conserved J-encoded phenylalanine. In an earlier analysis of 500 to 650 of the donors, sequences lacking an unambiguous match to a single V gene segment were excluded. In an earlier analysis of about 590 of the donors, a V segment was called functional when productive rearrangements were above 56.7%, and segregating when the standard deviation between donors exceeded 5%. A statistical classification framework was built for diagnosing cytomegalovirus status from the catalog of TCR beta chain sequences. In a later analysis, V and J genes were assigned by comparing TCR nucleotide sequences against IMGT/GENE-DB human TR gene sequences. The TCRdist pipeline was used in a later analysis to assign CDR3 sequences and most-parsimonious VDJ recombination scenarios. A later analysis defined each TCR beta chain by its CDR3 amino acid sequence plus V-gene family, and excluded reads lacking a unique V-gene family. A later analysis removed 500 to 650 highly shared, low-generation-probability nucleotide sequences to deal with suspected cross-contamination and a sequencing artifact. A later analysis calculated a clonal expansion index for each public chain from normalized within-repertoire ranks of inferred template counts. Generation probabilities in a later analysis came from a VDJ recombination model fitted to out-of-frame rearrangements, and those results were checked against IGoR. A later analysis scored TCR-TCR, TCR-HLA and TCR-CMV co-occurrence with hypergeometric tests, applying a repertoire-size bias correction to TCR pairs. In a later analysis, false discovery rates were estimated by permuting HLA or CMV assignments 20 times. A later analysis grouped co-occurring TCRs with DBSCAN, adding TCRdist sequence similarity when clustering within HLA-allele-positive subsets. Repertoires with fewer than 30,000 or more than 120,000 public chains were left out of co-occurrence clustering, as were four to six repertoires with anomalous nucleotide sharing. Here the immuneACCESS table is served through TCRdb, limited to in-frame sequences with V and J called. Missing clones are a known gap in these copies; in checked studies unresolved V genes cover under half, and the rest lacks a known reason. That table supplies the V and J calls and clone size; D and trimming were determined from the DNA. The table kept for this sample lists about 160,000 clones. The ten largest make up about 2% of the sample.

In this chain, TRBV5-1 is recombined with TRBJ1-5; perhaps TRBD1 is the D gene, with 5 bases matching. Sequenced: PBMCs. The source of this sequence is a man aged 25 to 45 in good health and CMV-seronegative. CDR3 loop: CASSLGQSNQPQHF. The DNA is TGCGCCAGCAGCTTGGGACAGAGCAATCAGCCCCAGCATTTT.